The clone carrying this T cell receptor (beta chain) occurred once. What it recognizes is unknown. Other DNA sequences in the same sample also yield this CDR3. This specimen belongs to a study of T cell responses to AZD1222 COVID-19 vaccine. The CDR3 runs to 13 residues. Per the germline V gene, CDR1 is SGHRS and CDR2 is YFSETQ. Trimming cost V 4 bases and J 5 bases, with 9 bases left between them. Findings of the study overall: Spike was spanned by vaccine-associated CD4 TCRs, with dominance at 160-218 and 743-854. No day 14 peak samples; only post-peak repertoires were characterized. Within unmutated variant regions lay the reported targets of nearly half of spike-specific TCRs.

The assay was immunoSEQ multiplex PCR, and TCRdb's table has in-frame clones only and misses some. The sample shows under 200,000 clones, 70% to 90% of them seen only once. This receptor was taken from an adult who received the AZD1222 COVID-19 vaccine. The specimen comprised peripheral blood, sampled 28 days after the second AZD1222 dose. The chain couples TRBV5-1 to TRBJ2-2; weak D call: TRBD1 (6 bases). The CDR3 loop reads CASSRTGTGELFF. The CDR3 DNA reads TGCGCCAGCAGCCGAACAGGGACCGGGGAGCTGTTTTTT.